The clone carrying this T cell receptor beta chain was recorded at least ten times. The antigen is not known. This sample is drawn from a study of T cells in Graves' hyperthyroidism and ophthalmopathy. Study-level findings and limits: Ophthalmopathy could be told apart from stable hyperthyroidism with a 13 V-J model. Researchers found most expanded thyroid clonotypes above 0.001 in blood as well.

Ophthalmopathy patients had Clinical Activity Score at least 3, NOSPECS grade at least 4, duration under 3 months. Pregnant or lactating patients were excluded, as were those with uncontrolled infection or other autoimmune disease. V lost 7 bases to trimming and J lost 4 bases; unmatched junction nucleotides: 17. This CDR3 contains 17 residues. Germline assignment: CDR1 MNHEY and CDR2 SVGEGT. TCR beta CDR3 regions were amplified from RNA transcripts. Carried out on the TCR CDR3, a first-round RT-PCR used the HTBI primer set. TCRdb fed the multiplex PCR reads into MiXCR, producing one record per CDR3 protein. The sample holds fewer than 750,000 distinct CDR3 sequences, roughly 14% seen once.

The chain combines TRBV6-2 or TRBV6-3 with TRBJ1-2; TRBD1 aligns across 8 bases. This TCR came from a middle-aged woman with Graves' ophthalmopathy. The sequenced sample was blood. DNA for the CDR3: TGTGCCAGCATCCTCAGACAGGGGATAGGAACTGGCTATGGCTACACCTTC. Amino acid sequence: CASILRQGIGTGYGYTF.